Listed below are T cell receptor beta chains from one sample, sequenced in a study of metastatic and nonmetastatic thyroid tumors. TCRdb called clones again from the PCR reads with MiXCR. The sample consists of about 38,000 clones, less than 60% of them appearing once. The sequencing input was tumor tissue. These receptors were collected from a male donor with papillary thyroid cancer or a benign thyroid nodule (not recorded which). Some clones in this sample may be carry-over from other donors' samples. CDR3s include the opening cysteine and the closing phenylalanine or tryptophan. The D gene is left open where the match is weak. A row's size may be missing; if present it is once, few, many or a size class.

V: TRBV10-3; size: few; J: TRBJ2-7; D: .; DNA: TGTGCCATCAGTGAGTCAGGGGGCCGGGGGGAGCAGTACTTC; CDR3: CAISESGGRGEQYF
V: TRBV6-1; size: .; J: TRBJ1-5; D: .; DNA: TGTGCCAGCAGTGACGTTATCGGGGGCGGTAGCAATCAGCCCCAGCATTTT; CDR3: CASSDVIGGGSNQPQHF
V: TRBV13; size: .; J: TRBJ2-7; D: .; DNA: TGTGCCAGCAGCAAGAGAGCCCGGGACAAGGCTAACGAGCAGTACTTC; CDR3: CASSKRARDKANEQYF
V: TRBV18; size: .; J: TRBJ1-4; D: TRBD1; DNA: TGTGCCAGCTCACCTGGGACAGACATATCAACTAATGAAAAACTGTTTTTT; CDR3: CASSPGTDISTNEKLFF
V: TRBV6-1; size: medium-sized; J: TRBJ2-3; D: TRBD2; DNA: TGTGCCGCTAGCGGGAGTAAGGATACGCAGTATTTT; CDR3: CAASGSKDTQYF
V: TRBV7-2; size: .; J: TRBJ1-1; D: .; DNA: TGTGCCAGCAGCTTTCCAGGGGCGAACACTGAAGCTTTCTTT; CDR3: CASSFPGANTEAFF
V: TRBV2; size: .; J: TRBJ1-1; D: .; DNA: TGTGCCAGCAGTGTAGGACAAGGAGGGGGCACTGAAGCTTTCTTT; CDR3: CASSVGQGGGTEAFF
V: TRBV7-9; size: once; J: TRBJ2-5; D: .; DNA: TGTGCCAGCAGCTGGGCGGGAAGGGAGACCCAGTACTTC; CDR3: CASSWAGRETQYF
V: TRBV20-1; size: .; J: TRBJ2-1; D: .; DNA: TGCAGTGCTAGACCACCGAGGGGGGGGGTTGAGCAGTTCTTC; CDR3: CSARPPRGGVEQFF
V: TRBV20-1; size: .; J: TRBJ1-5; D: TRBD1; DNA: TGCAGTGCTAGCCTGGGACAGTGGAGCAATCAGCCCCAGCATTTT; CDR3: CSASLGQWSNQPQHF
V: TRBV5-1; size: .; J: TRBJ1-1; D: .; DNA: TGCGCCAGCAGCTTGAGTTCGGGACCACTGGAAGCTTTCTTT; CDR3: CASSLSSGPLEAFF
V: TRBV15; size: .; J: TRBJ1-1; D: .; DNA: TGTGCCACCAGCAGAGACACCCATGGTGAAGCTTTCTTT; CDR3: CATSRDTHGEAFF
V: TRBV6-1; size: few; J: TRBJ1-6; D: .; DNA: TGTGCCAGCGGCAAGGGAGAGGCCTATAATTCACCCCTCCACTTT; CDR3: CASGKGEAYNSPLHF
V: TRBV9; size: .; J: TRBJ2-6; D: .; DNA: TGTGCCAGCAGCCCCCAAGGGGGGAAGGGGGCCAACGTCCTGACTTTC; CDR3: CASSPQGGKGANVLTF
V: TRBV28; size: few; J: TRBJ2-1; D: TRBD2; DNA: TGTGCCAGCAGTTCCGGGACTAGCGGGAGGGCCCTCAATGAGCAGTTCTTC; CDR3: CASSSGTSGRALNEQFF
V: TRBV5-6; size: many; J: TRBJ1-2; D: .; DNA: TGTGCCAGCAGCGACGGGGCAGGGATGGACTATGGCTACACCTTC; CDR3: CASSDGAGMDYGYTF
V: TRBV24-1; size: .; J: TRBJ2-7; D: TRBD2; DNA: TGTGCCACCAGTGATTCAGTAGCGGGAGATGTAGCCGAGCAGTACTTC; CDR3: CATSDSVAGDVAEQYF
V: TRBV5-1; size: .; J: TRBJ2-7; D: .; DNA: TGCGCCAGCAGCCCTAGGGGGTACACCTACGAGCAGTACTTC; CDR3: CASSPRGYTYEQYF
V: TRBV28; size: few; J: TRBJ2-7; D: .; DNA: TGTGCCAGCAGTTTCGGGTGGGGTCGCGAGCAGTACTTC; CDR3: CASSFGWGREQYF
V: TRBV5-1; size: .; J: TRBJ2-7; D: .; DNA: TGCGCCAGCAGCTTGACAGGCTCCGAGCAGTACTTC; CDR3: CASSLTGSEQYF
V: TRBV5-6; size: once; J: TRBJ2-3; D: TRBD1; DNA: TGTGCCGGTAAACAGGGGGCCACAGATACGCAGTATTTT; CDR3: CAGKQGATDTQYF
V: TRBV27; size: few; J: TRBJ1-4; D: TRBD1; DNA: TGTGCCAGCAGTACAGGGGGAGAAACTAATGAAAAACTGTTTTTT; CDR3: CASSTGGETNEKLFF
V: TRBV6-1; size: few; J: TRBJ1-5; D: .; DNA: TGTGCCAGCAGTGGGGGGGCGAGCAATCAGCCCCAGCATTTT; CDR3: CASSGGASNQPQHF